The clone carrying this TCR beta chain appeared a single time. The record originates from a study of control samples from healthy donors and cancer patients. Germline V gene lookup returns CDR1 LGHDT and CDR2 YNNKEL (reference sequence). V was clipped by 3 bases and J by 5 bases, with 11 bases between them. The CDR3 runs to 14 residues. Libraries were prepared by immunoSEQ multiplex PCR; TCRdb keeps only in-frame clonotypes and omits some of them. The sample has some 120,000 clones, roughly 92% seen once. The receptor was derived from an older man with head and neck cancer. The genes are TRBV3-1 (or the pseudogene TRBV3-2) and TRBJ2-4; D perhaps matches TRBD2 (5 bases). The specimen was PBMCs. Written as DNA, the CDR3 is TGTGCCAGCAGCCAGGCTGGAGGCCAAAACATTCAGTACTTC. Protein product: CASSQAGGQNIQYF.